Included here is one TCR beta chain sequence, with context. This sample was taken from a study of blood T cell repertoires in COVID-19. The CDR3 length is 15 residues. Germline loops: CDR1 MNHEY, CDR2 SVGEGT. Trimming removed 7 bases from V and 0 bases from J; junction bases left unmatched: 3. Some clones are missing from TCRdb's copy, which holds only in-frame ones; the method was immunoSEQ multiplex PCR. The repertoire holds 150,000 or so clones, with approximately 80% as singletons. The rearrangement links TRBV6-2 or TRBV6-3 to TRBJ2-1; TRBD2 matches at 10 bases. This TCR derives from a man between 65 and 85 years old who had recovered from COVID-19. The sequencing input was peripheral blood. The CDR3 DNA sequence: TGTGCCAGCATCCCTAGCGGGAGCTCCTACAATGAGCAGTTCTTC. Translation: CASIPSGSSYNEQFF.